This is a list of T cell receptor beta chains from one sample in a study of shared clonotypes between healthy human individuals. Data came from immunoSEQ multiplex PCR; TCRdb stores just in-frame clones and leaves some out. Here the sample spans under 850,000 clones, approximately 72% being singletons. The sample was memory CD4+ T cells sorted from blood. All receptors derive from a woman in her twenties or thirties in good health. The CDR3 runs from the conserved cysteine through the conserved F or W. Fields, in order: J gene, V gene, clone size, D gene, CDR3 DNA, CDR3 protein. D genes are given only for firm matches. Size tells how often a clone was seen (once, few, many) or the class of an expanded clone, and some rows leave it out.

>TRBJ2-3|TRBV4-2|once|TRBD2
TGTGCCAGCAGCCAAGCCTCTAGCGGGAGCGCAGATACGCAGTATTTT
CASSQASSGSADTQYF
>TRBJ2-5|TRBV7-9|-|TRBD2
TGTGCCAGCAGCCAGGGTAGCGGGAGGGAAGAGACCCAGTACTTC
CASSQGSGREETQYF
>TRBJ1-5|TRBV5-1|-|-
TGCGCCAGCAGCCTCTATCCAGGGTTCGATCAGCCCCAGCATTTT
CASSLYPGFDQPQHF
>TRBJ1-1|TRBV5-4|few|TRBD1
TGTGCCAGCAGCTTTGCCGGGACAGGGGGGAGATTT
CASSFAGTGGRF
>TRBJ2-1|TRBV27|-|-
TGTGCCAGCAGTAGGGGCAACGTGGGGTACAATGAGCAGTTCTTC
CASSRGNVGYNEQFF
>TRBJ2-5|TRBV6-4|once|TRBD2
TGTGCCAGCATACAGGGACTAGAGTGTGAGACCCAGTACTTC
CASIQGLECETQYF
>TRBJ2-7|TRBV7-8|-|TRBD2
TGTGCCAGCAGCGTTAGCGGGAGCTACGAGCAGTACTTC
CASSVSGSYEQYF
>TRBJ2-2|TRBV2|-|-
TGTGCCAGCAGTGAAACGAGAGGGACCGGGGAGCTGTTTTTT
CASSETRGTGELFF
>TRBJ2-3|TRBV5-1|once|-
TGCGCCAGCAGCTTGGGGCAGCCCGTACGCACAGATACGCAGTATTTT
CASSLGQPVRTDTQYF
>TRBJ2-7|TRBV2|-|-
TGTGCCAGCAAGTTGGGGGGCTTCAACGAGCAGTACTTC
CASKLGGFNEQYF
>TRBJ2-7|TRBV11-2|many|-
TGTGCCAGCAGCCCGATCGAGGGGAATTCCTACGAGCAGTACTTC
CASSPIEGNSYEQYF
>TRBJ2-3|TRBV7-6|-|-
TGTGCCAGCAGCTTATTCGGGGGGCAAGGGGATACGCAGTATTTT
CASSLFGGQGDTQYF
>TRBJ2-7|TRBV28|-|TRBD1
TGTGCCAGCAGTTCCCGACAGGGAAGGGACTACGAGCAGTACTTC
CASSSRQGRDYEQYF
>TRBJ2-4|TRBV15|-|-
TGTGCCACCTCCCTTAAAAGCTTAGCCAAAAACATTCAGTACTTC
CATSLKSLAKNIQYF
>TRBJ2-5|TRBV4-1|-|-
TGCGCCAGCAGCCAAGATTCGAGGGTCGGAAAGACCCAGTACTTC
CASSQDSRVGKTQYF
>TRBJ2-2|TRBV7-2|few|-
TGTGCCAGCAGCGGGAGGACAGGCCGGAACACCGGGGAGCTGTTTTTT
CASSGRTGRNTGELFF
>TRBJ2-3|TRBV19|-|-
TGTGCCAGTAGTATCACAGCAGCCACAGATACGCAGTATTTT
CASSITAATDTQYF
>TRBJ2-1|TRBV5-6|few|TRBD1
TGTGCCAGCACCCGATTTGAGGACAGGGTTCGGAATGAGCAGTTCTTC
CASTRFEDRVRNEQFF
>TRBJ2-7|TRBV28|-|TRBD2
TGTGCCAGCACGACTAGCGGGAGGGCCGGGTACGAGCAGTACTTC
CASTTSGRAGYEQYF
>TRBJ2-1|TRBV4-1|-|TRBD2
TGCGCCAGCAGCCAAGGACTAGCGGGACCGTTCTTC
CASSQGLAGPFF
>TRBJ2-2|TRBV28|-|-
TGTGCCAGCAGCCTAACTAGCTTCAACACCGGGGAGCTGTTTTTT
CASSLTSFNTGELFF
>TRBJ1-3|TRBV18|-|TRBD1
TGTGCCAGCTCACCGGGACAGGGGGCTTCTGGAAACACCATATATTTT
CASSPGQGASGNTIYF
>TRBJ1-3|TRBV27|-|TRBD1
TGTGCCAGCAGGGCCGGGACAGGGTACGGAAACACCATATATTTT
CASRAGTGYGNTIYF
>TRBJ2-3|TRBV11-2|-|TRBD2
TGTGCCAGCAGACCAGGCTGGACTAGCGCTCACACAGATACGCAGTATTTT
CASRPGWTSAHTDTQYF
>TRBJ1-4|TRBV19|-|-
TGTGCCAGTACCCAGGATAATAGCGAAAAACTGCTTTTT
CASTQDNSEKLLF
>TRBJ2-5|TRBV5-1|-|-
TGCGCCAGCAGCTGGGACGAGGAGACCCAGTACTTC
CASSWDEETQYF
>TRBJ2-5|TRBV7-8|-|-
TGTGCCAGCAGTTCGAACGCAGGGCGCGCAGAGACCCAGTACTTC
CASSSNAGRAETQYF
>TRBJ2-5|TRBV28|-|TRBD2
TGTGCCAGCAGTCCCCCACTAGCGGGAGGAGAGACCCAGTACTTC
CASSPPLAGGETQYF
>TRBJ2-1|TRBV11-2|once|TRBD2
TGTGCCAGCAGCTTAGTCCTAACGTTAGCGGGGGGACTCAATGAGCAGTTCTTC
CASSLVLTLAGGLNEQFF
>TRBJ2-1|TRBV10-3|-|-
TGTGCCATCAGTGAGTCTTCGAATCGGCGCAATGAGCAGTTCTTC
CAISESSNRRNEQFF
>TRBJ2-1|TRBV6-5|-|-
TGTGCCAGGAAGGACAGTCTTTGGGAAATGGATGAGCAGTTCTTC
CARKDSLWEMDEQFF
>TRBJ1-2|TRBV16|many|-
TGTGCCAGCAGCGACAGTAACTATGGCTACACCTTC
CASSDSNYGYTF
>TRBJ1-4|TRBV15|-|-
TGTGCCACCAGCAGTAACAGCGGGGAGACTAATGAAAAACTGTTTTTT
CATSSNSGETNEKLFF
>TRBJ1-2|TRBV6-1|-|-
TGTGCCAGCAGTGAAGCGCCACCAAGCAACTATGGCTACACCTTC
CASSEAPPSNYGYTF
>TRBJ2-7|TRBV28|-|TRBD2
TGTGCCAGCAGTGGGACTAGCGGGGGCTACGAGCAGTACTTC
CASSGTSGGYEQYF
>TRBJ2-7|TRBV6-1|-|-
TGTGCCAGCAGTGAAAGACAGGTCTACGAGCAGTACTTC
CASSERQVYEQYF
>TRBJ2-7|TRBV5-1|-|TRBD2
TGCGCCAGCAGCCGTACCGGGACTAGCGGTTCCTACGAGCAGTACTTC
CASSRTGTSGSYEQYF
>TRBJ2-3|TRBV14|-|-
TGTGCCAGCAGCCAAGATTCCAACAGGATTAGAAAGGCAGATACGCAGTATTTT
CASSQDSNRIRKADTQYF
>TRBJ2-3|TRBV28|-|-
TGTGCCAGCAGCGGCCCAGATACGCAGTATTTT
CASSGPDTQYF
>TRBJ1-2|TRBV2|-|-
TGTGCCAGCAGTGGACAGGTCGGATACTATGGCTACACCTTC
CASSGQVGYYGYTF
>TRBJ2-1|TRBV5-1|few|TRBD1
TGCGCCAGCAGCCGTGGACAGGGGGCCAGTGAGCAGTTCTTC
CASSRGQGASEQFF
>TRBJ1-5|TRBV15|-|TRBD1
TGTGCCACCAGCAGAGAGGCAACAGGGGGGATCAGTCAGCCCCAGCATTTT
CATSREATGGISQPQHF
>TRBJ2-4|TRBV20-1|-|-
TGCAGTGCCGCCCGGGAAAACATTCAGTACTTC
CSAARENIQYF
>TRBJ2-1|TRBV28|-|TRBD2
TGTGCCAGCAAAACTAGCGGGAGAACGAACAATGAGCAGTTCTTC
CASKTSGRTNNEQFF
>TRBJ1-3|TRBV6-5|many|-
TGTGCCAGCAGTACTGGACAGACCCCCATATATTTT
CASSTGQTPIYF
>TRBJ2-1|TRBV27|once|TRBD2
TGTGCCAGCAGAAAGCGGGCTAGCGGGAGGGCCAGCTACAATGAGCAGTTCTTC
CASRKRASGRASYNEQFF
>TRBJ2-3|TRBV7-3|many|TRBD2
TGTGCCAGCAGCTTACTAGCGGGTGCAGATACGCAGTATTTT
CASSLLAGADTQYF
>TRBJ2-2|TRBV7-2|-|-
TGTGCCAGCAGCTTAGCGACGAACACCGGGGAGCTGTTTTTT
CASSLATNTGELFF
>TRBJ2-1|TRBV9|-|TRBD2
TGTGCCAGCAGCGCTCAACTAGCGGGAGTCGGCAATGAGCAGTTCTTC
CASSAQLAGVGNEQFF
>TRBJ2-5|TRBV18|-|TRBD2
TGTGCCAGCTCACCCGATATACTAGCGGTACGGGAGACCCAGTACTTC
CASSPDILAVRETQYF
>TRBJ2-2|TRBV10-3|-|TRBD1
TGTGCCATCAGTGAGTCAGGGGGACAGGGAACCGGGGAGCTGTTTTTT
CAISESGGQGTGELFF
>TRBJ2-2|TRBV7-6|once|-
TGTGCCAGCAGCTGGGACGGCAACACCGGGGAGCTGTTTTTT
CASSWDGNTGELFF
>TRBJ1-1|TRBV5-1|few|TRBD1
TGCGCCAGCAGCTTAGGGACAGGGGGCACTGAAGCTTTCTTT
CASSLGTGGTEAFF
>TRBJ2-7|TRBV6-1|many|TRBD1
TGTGCCAGCAGTCAGGGAACAGGGGGCGTTTACGAGCAGTACTTC
CASSQGTGGVYEQYF
>TRBJ1-2|TRBV19|-|TRBD1
TGTGCCAGTAGTCCTTCCGGACAGGGATTCTATGGCTACACCTTC
CASSPSGQGFYGYTF
>TRBJ1-1|TRBV28|-|TRBD1
TGTGCCAGCAGTTCCCCGGGACAGGGGGCAACTGAAGCTTTCTTT
CASSSPGQGATEAFF